Below are 18 T cell receptor beta chains sequenced from a single sample in a study of T cell responses to AZD1222 COVID-19 vaccine. Method: immunoSEQ multiplex PCR; TCRdb's copy keeps in-frame clones and lacks some. Of over 85,000 clones detected, 88% appear once; the ten largest clones hold around a sixth. The sequences come from peripheral blood, collected 28 days after the second AZD1222 dose. The receptors derive from an adult who received the AZD1222 COVID-19 vaccine.

The chain has TRBV5-4 and TRBJ1-1; D is perhaps TRBD1 (6 bases). Deletions cut 3 bases from V and 1 base from J, with 10 bases between. The germline CDR1 and CDR2 sequences are SGHNT and YYREEE (reference sequence). This CDR3 region has 14 residues. The CDR3 loop reads CASSYPTGNTEAFF. Written as DNA, the CDR3 is TGTGCCAGCAGCTACCCGACAGGGAACACTGAAGCTTTCTTT.

The chain is built from TRBV21-1 and TRBJ1-5. TRBV21-1 corresponds to a pseudogene. CDR3 length: 16 amino acids. The CDR3 reads CASSIWSTGPDQPQHF. The CDR3 DNA reads as TGTGCCAGCAGCATTTGGTCAACGGGACCCGACCAGCCCCAGCATTTT.

The V gene is TRBV24-1, the J gene TRBJ2-5; 8 bases line up with TRBD1. CDR1 is KGHDR, CDR2 SFDVKD, per germline. Losses at the gene ends were 4 bases for V and 4 bases for J; bases not matched to a gene: 7. The CDR3 consists of 15 residues. This chain's CDR3 is CATSEAGTGRETQYF. DNA of the CDR3: TGTGCCACCAGTGAGGCCGGGACAGGCAGAGAGACCCAGTACTTC.

The chain combines TRBV28 with TRBJ1-1; D is undetermined. The V gene lost 10 bases and the J gene lost 6 bases, with 12 bases spanning the gap. The CDR3 covers 11 residues. Germline CDR1 reads MDHEN; CDR2 reads SYDVKM. The CDR3, as DNA: TGTGCCACCCGTCGGGTACCTGAAGCTTTCTTT. Residues: CATRRVPEAFF.

The chain carries TRBV7-9 and TRBJ1-5, with D unresolved. The ends were cut back, 1 base at V and 4 bases at J, with 8 bases in the middle. This CDR3 is 14 amino acids long. Germline-derived CDR1 and CDR2 are SEHNR and FQNEAQ (reference sequence). The CDR3 is CASSLDGRNQPQHF. In nucleotides, the CDR3 is TGTGCCAGCAGCTTAGACGGACGAAATCAGCCCCAGCATTTT.

The genes are TRBV19 and TRBJ1-5; weak D call: TRBD1 (5 bases). This CDR3 region has 13 residues. Germline-derived CDR1 and CDR2 are LNHDA and SQIVND (reference sequence). Trimming left V 7 bases short and J 4 bases short, with 11 bases between. The DNA of the CDR3 is TGTGCCAGTACCAGGACACAGAATCAGCCCCAGCATTTT. Its protein is CASTRTQNQPQHF.

The chain recombines TRBV23-1 with TRBJ1-2; no clear D. TRBV23-1 is an ORF; its function is uncertain. The V gene lost 0 bases and the J gene lost 0 bases, with 11 bases spanning the gap. The CDR3 extends over 16 amino acids. The CDR3: CASSQSTASPNYGYTF. DNA of the CDR3: TGCGCCAGCAGTCAATCGACGGCCAGCCCTAACTATGGCTACACCTTC.

This rearrangement joins TRBV9 to TRBJ1-4; weak D call: TRBD1 (6 bases). Germline CDR1 SGDLS, CDR2 YYNGEE. The germline V and J ends were trimmed by 0 bases and 6 bases, with 12 bases remaining between them. The CDR3 loop spans 15 amino acids. The CDR3 here is CASSVAGGPDEKLFF. The CDR3 nucleotides are TGTGCCAGCAGCGTAGCGGGGGGCCCCGATGAAAAACTGTTTTTT.

The chain couples TRBV10-3 to TRBJ2-3, with D unclear. This CDR3 is 14 amino acids long. Trimming took 3 bases from V and 4 from J, leaving 11 bases between them. Germline V CDR1 and CDR2: ENHRY, SYGVKD. The CDR3 nucleotides read TGTGCCATCAGTGAAGGCCTGCCCGCAGATACGCAGTATTTT. Protein product: CAISEGLPADTQYF.

The V gene is TRBV2, the J gene TRBJ1-1; the D is unclear. The CDR3 runs to 14 residues. The germline V gene has CDR1 SNHLY and CDR2 FYNNEI. Trimming took off 3 bases at V and 3 bases at J, with 11 bases between the two ends. CDR3 in DNA: TGTGCCAGCAGTGACGAGGGATTCGACACTGAAGCTTTCTTT. Amino acid sequence: CASSDEGFDTEAFF.

The chain combines TRBV5-4 with TRBJ2-1; TRBD2 aligns across 9 bases. V lost 4 bases to trimming and J lost 1 base; unmatched junction nucleotides: 12. Germline CDR1 is SGHNT and CDR2 is YYREEE (reference sequence). The CDR3 runs 18 residues. Here the CDR3 reads CASSRGGGRAASYNEQFF. The CDR3 DNA reads TGTGCCAGCAGCCGGGGAGGCGGGAGGGCCGCGTCCTACAATGAGCAGTTCTTC.

The chain combines TRBV3-1 (or the pseudogene TRBV3-2) with TRBJ2-1; 8 bases agree with TRBD2. Germline loops: CDR1 LGHDT, CDR2 YNNKEL (reference sequence). With 4 bases clipped from V and 2 bases from J, the junction kept 4 bases outside the gene matches. The CDR3 has 15 amino acids. The CDR3 reads CASSLPGLAYNEQFF. The CDR3 region has the DNA TGTGCCAGCAGCCTACCGGGACTAGCCTACAATGAGCAGTTCTTC.

The rearrangement uses TRBV19 and TRBJ1-4; 8 nucleotides line up with TRBD1. The CDR3 runs 13 residues. With V trimmed by 6 bases and J by 8 bases, 5 bases remained unmatched. Germline V gives CDR1 LNHDA, CDR2 SQIVND (reference sequence). The CDR3 is CASRDRVGEKLFF. The CDR3 DNA reads TGTGCCAGTAGGGACAGGGTGGGGGAAAAACTGTTTTTT.

The chain uses TRBV30 and TRBJ1-5; D remains ambiguous. The CDR3 consists of 13 residues. V shed 1 base and J shed 7 bases, with 11 bases lying between them. CDR1 GTSNPN and CDR2 SVGIG come from the germline V gene (reference sequence). DNA of the CDR3: TGTGCCTGGAGTGGACAAGGAAAACAGCCCCAGCATTTT. Amino acids: CAWSGQGKQPQHF.

The chain uses TRBV10-2 and TRBJ1-1; no clear D gene. V shed 4 bases and J shed 4 bases, with 13 bases lying between them. CDR3 size: 14 residues. From germline, CDR1 is WSHSY and CDR2 SAAADI. CDR3 protein: CASSGEGAGTEAFF. The CDR3 DNA is TGCGCCAGCAGTGGGGAGGGAGCTGGCACTGAAGCTTTCTTT.

The sample holds many counts of this clone. The genes are TRBV11-2 and TRBJ1-3; D ambiguous. CDR1 is SGHAT, CDR2 FQNNGV, per germline. The V end lost 3 bases, the J end lost 4 bases, and 16 bases lay between the germline ends. This CDR3 contains 16 residues. CDR3 bases: TGTGCCAGCAGCTTCGAGCGGTCTTATCGAGGAAACACCATATATTTT. Protein: CASSFERSYRGNTIYF. The variable domain in full, with the rest retrieved from reference TRBV11-2 and TRBJ1-3, is EAGVAQSPRYKIIEKRQSVAFWCNPISGHATLYWYQQILGQGPKLLIQFQNNGVVDDSQLPKDRFSAERLKGVDSTLKIQPAKLEDSAVYLCASSFERSYRGNTIYFGEGSWLTVV.

V usage is TRBV29-1 and J usage is TRBJ2-3, with 11 positions matching TRBD2. The V gene end was trimmed by 1 base and the J gene end by 4 bases; junction bases not matched to a gene: 10. The length of the CDR3 is 17 residues. Germline V gene lookup returns CDR1 SQVTM and CDR2 ANQGSEA. In DNA form, the CDR3 reads TGCAGCGTTGAAGGTTTAAGCGGACTAGCGGGCTCAGATACGCAGTATTTT. Residues: CSVEGLSGLAGSDTQYF.

The chain is built from TRBV18 and TRBJ1-1, with D hard to call. There are 17 residues in the CDR3. Germline CDR1 KGHSH, CDR2 LQKENI. Trimming removed 2 bases from V and 3 bases from J, with 19 bases in between. As DNA, the CDR3 is TGTGCCAGCTCACCAAACTTTTCGGGAGTTCTCTACACTGAAGCTTTCTTT. Its translation: CASSPNFSGVLYTEAFF.